These 16 T cell receptor beta chains originate from one sample sequenced in a study of blood T cell repertoires in COVID-19. Only in-frame clones appear in the TCRdb table, and some are missing; sequencing was by immunoSEQ multiplex PCR. The sample records around 53,000 clones, 76% being singletons. The specimen sequenced was peripheral blood. The receptors were sampled from a man in his forties or fifties with active or convalescent COVID-19.

This clone has a handful of counts. CDR3 sequence (DNA): TGTGCCAGCAGCCAAATCGGCTCTGGAAACACCATATATTTT. Its translation is CASSQIGSGNTIYF. The chain uses TRBV3-1 (or the pseudogene TRBV3-2) and TRBJ1-3; no firm D call. The ends were cut back, 2 bases at V and 0 bases at J, with 5 bases in the middle. This CDR3 contains 14 residues. From germline, CDR1 is LGHDT and CDR2 YNNKEL (reference sequence).

The chain employs TRBV5-1 and TRBJ1-1, with D possibly matching TRBD1 (5 bases). CDR1 SGHRS and CDR2 YFSETQ come from the germline V gene. CDR3 length equals 13 residues. With 6 bases removed from V and 4 bases from J, the gap between germline ends came to 13 bases. CDR3 region: CASKRSGGTEAFF. DNA of the CDR3: TGCGCCAGCAAAAGATCGGGGGGCACTGAAGCTTTCTTT. The variable domain in full, with the rest retrieved from reference TRBV5-1 and TRBJ1-1, is KAGVTQTPRYLIKTRGQQVTLSCSPISGHRSVSWYQQTPGQGLQFLFEYFSETQRNKGNFPGRFSGRQFSNSRSEMNVSTLELGDSALYLCASKRSGGTEAFFGQGTRLTVV.

A few counts support this clone. This chain connects TRBV6-5 to TRBJ1-2; D gene ambiguous. V lost 6 bases and J 5 bases, leaving 10 bases between the germline ends. CDR3 size: 12 residues. Germline CDR1 is MNHEY and CDR2 is SVGAGI. CDR3 nucleotides: TGTGCCAGCAGAACGGAGGGTTATGGCTACACCTTC. Translation: CASRTEGYGYTF.

This clone was counted between two and nine times. This sequence joins TRBV19 and TRBJ2-2; TRBD1 agrees at 7 bases. This CDR3 region has 15 residues. Germline lookup yields CDR1 LNHDA and CDR2 SQIVND (reference sequence). Trimming at V came to 4 bases and at J to 0 bases, leaving 2 bases not matched to a gene. DNA for the CDR3: TGTGCCAGTAGTAGGGGGACAGCGAACACCGGGGAGCTGTTTTTT. As protein: CASSRGTANTGELFF.

The V and J genes are TRBV5-8 and TRBJ1-5, with D maybe TRBD1 (6 bases). From germline, CDR1 is SGHTS and CDR2 YDEGEE. The CDR3 length is 14 residues. Trimming cost V 3 bases and J 1 base, with 8 bases left between them. The CDR3 coding sequence is TGTGCCAGCAGCTCCGGACAGAGCAATCAGCCCCAGCATTTT. Protein sequence: CASSSGQSNQPQHF.

The chain joins TRBV5-1 to TRBJ1-5, with D maybe TRBD1 (6 bases). Per germline, CDR1 SGHRS and CDR2 YFSETQ. This CDR3 is built from 14 residues. The germline V and J ends were trimmed by 0 bases and 4 bases, with 8 bases remaining between them. This CDR3 reads CASSLVTGNQPQHF. The CDR3, as DNA: TGCGCCAGCAGCTTGGTTACAGGGAATCAGCCCCAGCATTTT.

This chain joins TRBV5-1 and TRBJ1-3; the D gene is possibly TRBD1 (6 bases). The CDR3 extends over 15 amino acids. V lost 2 bases and J lost 0, with 9 bases in between. CDR1 and CDR2 (germline): SGHRS, YFSETQ. The CDR3 nucleotides are TGCGCCAGCAGCTTAGGACAGATCTCTGGAAACACCATATATTTT. This encodes CASSLGQISGNTIYF.

The rearrangement links TRBV5-8 to TRBJ1-2; 9 bases agree with TRBD1. Germline CDR1 reads SGHTS; CDR2 reads YDEGEE. With V trimmed by 4 bases and J by 6 bases, 13 bases remained unmatched. The CDR3 sequence is 16 residues long. CDR3 loop: CASSANTGGLWNGYTF. The CDR3 nucleotides read TGTGCCAGCAGCGCGAACACAGGGGGCTTGTGGAATGGCTACACCTTC.

This clone came up once. V is TRBV2 and J is TRBJ2-1, with D possibly matching TRBD2 (6 bases). V lost 3 bases to trimming and J lost 7 bases, with 16 bases between them. Germline lookup yields CDR1 SNHLY and CDR2 FYNNEI. The CDR3 covers 15 residues. The CDR3 is CASSDRAGRLNEQFF. CDR3 nucleotide sequence: TGTGCCAGCAGTGACCGGGCGGGGAGGCTTAATGAGCAGTTCTTC.

A note on this clone: The same CDR3 also results from other DNA sequences found in this sample. The chain recombines TRBV7-3 with TRBJ2-3; D might be TRBD2 (6 bases). Germline V gene data show CDR1 as SGHTA and CDR2 as FQGTGA. CDR3 size: 15 residues. V was pared by 2 bases and J by 2 bases, with 11 bases between. The CDR3 bases are TGTGCCAGCAGCTTAGCGGGACTTAACACAGATACGCAGTATTTT. This codes for CASSLAGLNTDTQYF.

For the CDR3, the DNA is TGTGCCAGCAGCTTCCAGGGGGGAAAACTGTTTTTT. Amino acid sequence: CASSFQGGKLFF. The rearrangement links TRBV7-9 to TRBJ1-4; 7 bases align to TRBD1. The CDR3 is made up of 12 amino acids. From germline, CDR1 is SEHNR and CDR2 FQNEAQ (reference sequence). V lost 3 bases, J lost 10 bases, and 2 bases stayed unmatched.

This clone was seen a handful of times. This rearrangement joins TRBV14 to TRBJ1-1, with 8 positions matching TRBD1. J gave up 2 bases and V 3 bases, and 11 bases lay outside the gene matches. From germline, CDR1 is SGHDN and CDR2 FVKESK. The CDR3 totals 17 residues. CDR3 amino acids: CASSQPRGLQKNTEAFF. In DNA, the CDR3 is TGTGCCAGCAGCCAGCCCAGGGGGCTGCAGAAAAACACTGAAGCTTTCTTT. Together with reference TRBV14 and TRBJ1-1, the CDR3 gives the full variable domain: EAGVTQFPSHSVIEKGQTVTLRCDPISGHDNLYWYRRVMGKEIKFLLHFVKESKQDESGMPNNRFLAERTGGTYSTLKVQPAELEDSGVYFCASSQPRGLQKNTEAFFGQGTRLTVV.

The rearrangement joins TRBV12-3 or TRBV12-4 to TRBJ1-5; D is ambiguous. V was shortened by 11 bases and J by 5 bases, with 10 bases between the two germline ends. The CDR3 extends over 11 amino acids. The CDR3 protein is CAAGIDQPQHF. The CDR3 DNA reads TGTGCCGCCGGGATCGATCAGCCCCAGCATTTT.

This rearrangement joins TRBV11-2 to TRBJ1-1, with TRBD1 matching 11 bases. The CDR3 sequence is 16 residues long. Germline V gives CDR1 SGHAT, CDR2 FQNNGV. V lost 5 bases to trimming and J lost 4 bases; unmatched junction nucleotides: 9. The CDR3 loop is CASSAWTGGAGTEAFF. Written as DNA, the CDR3 is TGTGCCAGCAGCGCCTGGACAGGGGGCGCGGGCACTGAAGCTTTCTTT.

The chain carries TRBV19 and TRBJ2-2; TRBD2 agrees at 8 bases. The V and J ends lost 3 bases and 7 bases, in that order; junction bases with no gene match: 13. The CDR3 extends over 17 amino acids. From germline, CDR1 is LNHDA and CDR2 SQIVND (reference sequence). The CDR3 DNA is TGTGCCAGTAGTATCGGAGCGGGGGACACCAGGGACGGGGAGCTGTTTTTT. It codes for CASSIGAGDTRDGELFF.

This clone was observed a handful of times. The V and J genes are TRBV5-4 and TRBJ2-1; D not resolved. Germline CDR1 and CDR2: SGHNT and YYREEE (reference sequence). The CDR3 is 15 residues long. V dropped 4 bases and J dropped 2 bases, with 13 bases sitting between them. CDR3 residues: CASSRPSEAYNEQFF. CDR3 nucleotides: TGTGCCAGCAGCCGACCAAGCGAGGCCTACAATGAGCAGTTCTTC. Combining the CDR3 with reference TRBV5-4 and TRBJ2-1 gives the whole variable domain ETGVTQSPTHLIKTRGQQVTLRCSSQSGHNTVSWYQQALGQGPQFIFQYYREEENGRGNFPPRFSGLQFPNYSSELNVNALELDDSALYLCASSRPSEAYNEQFFGPGTRLTVL.